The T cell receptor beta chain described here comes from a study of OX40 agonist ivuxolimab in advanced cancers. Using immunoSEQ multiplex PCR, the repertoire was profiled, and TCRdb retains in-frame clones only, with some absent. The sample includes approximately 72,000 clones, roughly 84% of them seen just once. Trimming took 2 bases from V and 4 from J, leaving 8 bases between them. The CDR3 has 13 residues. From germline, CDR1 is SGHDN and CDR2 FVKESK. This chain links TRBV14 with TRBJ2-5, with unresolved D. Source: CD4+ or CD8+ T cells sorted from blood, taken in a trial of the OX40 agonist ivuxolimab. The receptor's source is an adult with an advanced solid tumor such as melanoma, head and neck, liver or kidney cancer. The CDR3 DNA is TGTGCCAGCAGCCAAAATTTCCGAGAGACCCAGTACTTC. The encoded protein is CASSQNFRETQYF.